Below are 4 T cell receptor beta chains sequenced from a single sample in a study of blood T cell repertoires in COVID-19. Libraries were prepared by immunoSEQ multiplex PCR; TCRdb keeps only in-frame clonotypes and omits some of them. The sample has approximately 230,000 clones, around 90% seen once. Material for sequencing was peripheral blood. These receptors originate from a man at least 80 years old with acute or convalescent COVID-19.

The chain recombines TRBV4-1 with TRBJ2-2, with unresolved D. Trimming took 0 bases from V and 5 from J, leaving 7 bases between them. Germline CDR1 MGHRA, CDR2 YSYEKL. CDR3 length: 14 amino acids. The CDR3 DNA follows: TGCGCCAGCAGCCAAGATCAGGCTACCGGGGAGCTGTTTTTT. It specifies CASSQDQATGELFF.

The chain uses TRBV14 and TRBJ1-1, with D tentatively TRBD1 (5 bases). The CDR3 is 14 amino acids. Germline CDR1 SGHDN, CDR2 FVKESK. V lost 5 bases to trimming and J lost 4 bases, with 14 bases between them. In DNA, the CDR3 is TGTGCCAGCAGCTTCGGGGGTTGGGGCACTGAAGCTTTCTTT. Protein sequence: CASSFGGWGTEAFF.

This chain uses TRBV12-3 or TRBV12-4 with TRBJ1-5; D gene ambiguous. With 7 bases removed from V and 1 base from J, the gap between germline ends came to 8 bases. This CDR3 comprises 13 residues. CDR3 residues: CASTPGSNQPQHF. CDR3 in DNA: TGTGCCAGCACCCCGGGGAGCAATCAGCCCCAGCATTTT.

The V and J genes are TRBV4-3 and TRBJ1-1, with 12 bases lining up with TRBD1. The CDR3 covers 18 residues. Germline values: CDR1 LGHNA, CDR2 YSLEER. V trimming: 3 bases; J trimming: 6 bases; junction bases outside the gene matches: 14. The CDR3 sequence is CASSQKAGTGGPPAEAFF. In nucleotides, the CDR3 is TGCGCCAGCAGCCAGAAGGCCGGGACAGGGGGCCCTCCGGCTGAAGCTTTCTTT.